Presented here are 14 T cell receptor beta chains from one specimen sequenced in a study of blood T cell repertoires in COVID-19. The data were produced by immunoSEQ multiplex PCR, yet TCRdb's version contains in-frame clones alone and is incomplete. The sample holds about 290,000 clones, under 90% seen once. The sequenced material came from peripheral blood. All receptors derive from a woman in her thirties with COVID-19, enrolled during active disease.

The chain has TRBV29-1 and TRBJ2-1; 9 nucleotides line up with TRBD2. J gave up 7 bases and V 7 bases, and 14 bases lay outside the gene matches. The CDR3 is 15 residues long. Germline V gives CDR1 SQVTM, CDR2 ANQGSEA. The CDR3 loop reads CSAHGASGVMNEQFF. DNA for the CDR3: TGCAGCGCCCATGGGGCTAGCGGGGTGATGAATGAGCAGTTCTTC.

The genes are TRBV12-3 or TRBV12-4 and TRBJ2-5; D uncertain. CDR3 length: 13 amino acids. V was trimmed by 5 bases and J by 0 bases, leaving 7 bases between them. As DNA, the CDR3 is TGTGCCAGCAGTCTTTCGTACCAAGAGACCCAGTACTTC. Translation gives CASSLSYQETQYF.

This sequence joins TRBV6-5 and TRBJ1-1; no clear D gene. This CDR3 region has 12 residues. CDR1 is MNHEY, CDR2 SVGAGI, per germline. The V gene lost 2 bases and the J gene lost 6 bases, with 7 bases spanning the gap. The CDR3 nucleotides read TGTGCCAGCAGTTACGGCGGGGCTGAAGCTTTCTTT. This gives the protein CASSYGGAEAFF.

The gene calls are TRBV6-5 and TRBJ2-1, with 9 positions matching TRBD2. V shed 8 bases, J shed 10 bases, and the junction held 3 bases outside the gene matches. The CDR3 runs to 11 residues. Germline V gene lookup returns CDR1 MNHEY and CDR2 SVGAGI. CDR3 in amino acids: CASGTSLEQFF. CDR3 sequence (DNA): TGTGCCAGCGGGACTAGCCTCGAGCAGTTCTTC.

The chain is built from TRBV3-1 (or the pseudogene TRBV3-2) and TRBJ1-1; 11 bases are shared with TRBD1. This CDR3 is built from 15 residues. CDR1 and CDR2 (germline): LGHDT, YNNKEL (reference sequence). The trim removed 4 bases at V and 5 bases at J, leaving 6 bases unmatched. In DNA, the CDR3 is TGTGCCAGCAGCCCCGGAGGACAGGGGGCGACTGAAGCTTTCTTT. The encoded protein is CASSPGGQGATEAFF.

The chain links TRBV12-3 or TRBV12-4 to TRBJ2-7; the D gene is possibly TRBD1 (6 bases). Trimming took off 7 bases at V and 3 bases at J, with 10 bases between the two ends. This CDR3 is built from 12 residues. The CDR3 sequence is CASTTRGYEQYF. CDR3 sequence (DNA): TGTGCCAGCACCACCAGGGGCTACGAGCAGTACTTC.

The rearrangement joins TRBV6-2 or TRBV6-3 to TRBJ1-1, with unresolved D. CDR1 and CDR2 (germline): MNHEY, SVGEGT. V was pared by 3 bases and J by 3 bases, with 8 bases between. CDR3 length: 13 amino acids. This CDR3 reads CASSYQEYTEAFF. CDR3 nucleotide sequence: TGTGCCAGCAGTTATCAAGAGTACACTGAAGCTTTCTTT.

The gene calls are TRBV7-9 and TRBJ2-1; D uncertain. Trimming stripped 1 base from V and 7 bases from J, with 5 bases between. Germline CDR1 SEHNR, CDR2 FQNEAQ (reference sequence). The CDR3 is made up of 12 amino acids. The CDR3 DNA reads as TGTGCCAGCAGCTTAGTAGAAAATGAGCAGTTCTTC. Translating gives CASSLVENEQFF.

V usage is TRBV18 and J usage is TRBJ2-5; TRBD1 is a possible D gene (5 bases). The V and J ends lost 2 bases and 4 bases respectively, with 11 bases between them. The germline CDR1 and CDR2 sequences are KGHSH and LQKENI. The CDR3 has 14 residues. The CDR3, as DNA: TGTGCCAGCTCACCAAGGGGCCTGGGAGAGACCCAGTACTTC. It specifies CASSPRGLGETQYF. The variable domain in full, with the rest retrieved from reference TRBV18 and TRBJ2-5, is NAGVMQNPRHLVRRRGQEARLRCSPMKGHSHVYWYRQLPEEGLKFMVYLQKENIIDESGMPKERFSAEFPKEGPSILRIQQVVRGDSAAYFCASSPRGLGETQYFGPGTRLLVL.

This rearrangement joins TRBV21-1 to TRBJ2-3; the D call of TRBD1 is as the table states it, not checked on the DNA. TRBV21-1 is flagged as a pseudogene. This CDR3 has 12 amino acids. CDR3: CASSQGTDTQYF. The CDR3 bases are TGTGCCAGCAGTCAGGGCACAGATACGCAGTATTTT.

The V call is TRBV5-6, the J call TRBJ2-5; tentative D call: TRBD1 (6 bases). This CDR3 contains 13 residues. CDR1 is SGHDT, CDR2 YYEEEE, per germline. Trimming cost V 3 bases and J 5 bases, with 11 bases left between them. The CDR3 loop is CASSSRRGETQYF. Written as DNA, the CDR3 is TGTGCCAGCAGCTCGAGAAGGGGGGAGACCCAGTACTTC.

The CDR3 is CASGLVQAGETQYF. The DNA for the CDR3 is TGTGCTAGTGGTTTGGTACAAGCGGGGGAGACCCAGTACTTC. The V call is TRBV12-5, the J call TRBJ2-5; 7 nucleotides align to TRBD2. The germline V gene has CDR1 LGHNT and CDR2 FRNRAP. The V segment lost 0 bases and the J segment 5 bases; nucleotides outside the gene matches: 3. CDR3 length: 14 residues.

The chain uses TRBV19 and TRBJ1-1; D not resolved. Germline V CDR1 and CDR2: LNHDA, SQIVND (reference sequence). Trimming stripped 3 bases from V and 1 base from J, with 15 bases between. The CDR3 contains 16 residues. The CDR3 region has the DNA TGTGCCAGTAGTATTCGTTCGAGGGCCACGAACACTGAAGCTTTCTTT. The encoded protein is CASSIRSRATNTEAFF.

The V gene is TRBV7-2, the J gene TRBJ2-7; D possibly corresponds to TRBD1 (6 bases). This CDR3 is built from 15 residues. From germline, CDR1 is SGHTA and CDR2 FQGNSA. Trimming stripped 2 bases from V and 4 bases from J, with 15 bases between. Written as DNA, the CDR3 is TGTGCCAGCAGCTTACGGTCTATGGGGGCTTACGAGCAGTACTTC. It yields the protein CASSLRSMGAYEQYF.